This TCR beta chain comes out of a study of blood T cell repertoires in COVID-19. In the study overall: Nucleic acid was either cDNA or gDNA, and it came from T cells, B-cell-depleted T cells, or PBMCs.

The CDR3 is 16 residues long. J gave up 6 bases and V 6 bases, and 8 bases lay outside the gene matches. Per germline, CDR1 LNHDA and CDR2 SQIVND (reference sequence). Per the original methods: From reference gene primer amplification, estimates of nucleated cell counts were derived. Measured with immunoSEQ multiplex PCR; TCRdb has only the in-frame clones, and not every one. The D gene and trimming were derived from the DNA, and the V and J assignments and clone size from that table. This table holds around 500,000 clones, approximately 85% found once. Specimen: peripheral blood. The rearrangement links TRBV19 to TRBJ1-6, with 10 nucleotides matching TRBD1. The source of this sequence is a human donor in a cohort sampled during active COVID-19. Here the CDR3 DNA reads TGTGCCAGTAGGATTTCTTGGACAGGGGGTAATTCACCCCTCCACTTT. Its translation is CASRISWTGGNSPLHF.